The rows below give T cell receptor beta chains drawn from one sample of a study of control samples from healthy donors and cancer patients. The data were produced by immunoSEQ multiplex PCR, yet TCRdb's version contains in-frame clones alone and is incomplete. The sample comprises tens of thousands of clones, about 94% of which are singletons, and more than 2.5% rests with the top ten. Specimen: blood. These receptors originate from a woman in her thirties in good health. CDR3s include the opening cysteine and the closing phenylalanine or tryptophan. The D gene is left open where the match is weak.

TRBV7-9	.	TRBJ2-5	TGTGCCAGCAGCTTCCCGGGTCAAGAGACCCAGTACTTC	CASSFPGQETQYF
TRBV6-5	TRBD1	TRBJ1-2	TGTGCCACACGCCGGGACAGTACTAACTATGGCTACACCTTC	CATRRDSTNYGYTF
TRBV6-1	.	TRBJ2-4	TGTGCCAGCAGTGAAGTGCCGAGAGGAAGGAACATTCAGTACTTC	CASSEVPRGRNIQYF
TRBV20-1	TRBD1	TRBJ1-1	TGCAGTGCTAGTAGGGACAGGACGAACACTGAAGCTTTCTTT	CSASRDRTNTEAFF
TRBV6-5	TRBD1	TRBJ1-2	TGTGCCAGCAGTTCCTCGGGACAGGGGCCTTACACCTTC	CASSSSGQGPYTF
TRBV21-1	.	TRBJ2-5	TGTGCCAGCAGCAAAGCGCCCGGGACTAGCGGGGAGGCGGTCCGGGAGACCCAGTACTTC	CASSKAPGTSGEAVRETQYF
TRBV6-1	TRBD2	TRBJ2-5	TGTGCCAGCAGTGGTGGTTCGGTGGGACTAGCGGGGGAGACCCAGTACTTC	CASSGGSVGLAGETQYF
TRBV11-3	TRBD2	TRBJ2-1	TGTGCCAGCAGGACAGGGACTAGCGGGGGGGCCCCAGAGCAGTTCTTC	CASRTGTSGGAPEQFF
TRBV3-1/TRBV3-2	TRBD1	TRBJ1-1	TGTGCCAGCAGCCCGGGGGACAGATTGAACACTGAAGCTTTCTTT	CASSPGDRLNTEAFF
TRBV7-8	TRBD1	TRBJ2-1	TGTGCCAGCAGCCCCGACAGGGGCTATGACAATGAGCAGTTCTTC	CASSPDRGYDNEQFF
TRBV6-1	TRBD1	TRBJ2-6	TGTGCCAGCAGTGAAGCTAGGACAGGGAGCGCTGGGGCCAACGTCCTGACTTTC	CASSEARTGSAGANVLTF
TRBV7-9	TRBD1	TRBJ2-7	TGTGCCAGTACCGGGACAGCCTACGAGCAGTACTTC	CASTGTAYEQYF
TRBV24-1	.	TRBJ2-5	TGTGCCACCAGTGACAACCGGGAACTAGAAAGCCAAGAGACCCAGTACTTC	CATSDNRELESQETQYF
TRBV7-2	.	TRBJ1-1	TGTGCCAGCAGCTTAGTCGCCGTTACGAACACTGAAGCTTTCTTT	CASSLVAVTNTEAFF